This TCR beta chain stems from a study of blood T cell repertoires in COVID-19. Study in general: Researchers got acute and convalescent COVID-19 samples from the United States, Italy and Spain. Sample material is recorded as cDNA or gDNA derived from T cells, B-cell-depleted T cells, or PBMCs.

The CDR3 has 15 residues. The V gene end was trimmed by 7 bases and the J gene end by 7 bases; junction bases not matched to a gene: 13. The germline V gene encodes CDR1 SGHTA and CDR2 FQGNSA. Sequencing was performed with immunoSEQ multiplex PCR; in TCRdb, only in-frame clones are kept and a portion is missing. The sample yields 200,000 to 300,000 clones, more than 70% seen once. Study members were between roughly 18 and 90 years old and lived in fewer than 30 US regions. This receptor was identified in a woman between 50 and 59 years old who had recovered from COVID-19. Material for sequencing was PBMCs or T cells enriched from blood (not recorded which). The V gene is TRBV7-2, the J gene TRBJ1-1; TRBD1 aligns across 9 bases. CDR3 nucleotide sequence: TGTGCCAGCATACTACGGGACAGGGAATCGGTTGAAGCTTTCTTT. This encodes CASILRDRESVEAFF.